These T cell receptor beta chains were read from a single sample in a study of neurological immune-mediated disorders. TCRdb reprocessed the 5' RACE reads with MiXCR, giving one entry per CDR3 protein. The sample carries more than 100,000 distinct CDR3 sequences, more than 10% recorded once. The sample consisted of PBMCs. All receptors derive from a female donor with HTLV-1-associated myelopathy (HAM/TSP). Each CDR3 is given with its conserved first and last residue. D genes are given only for firm matches. Some rows mark clone size as missing; the rest say once, few, many or name a class of expanded clone.

D | J | V | size | DNA | CDR3
NA | TRBJ2-7 | TRBV12-3/TRBV12-4 | many | TGTGCCAGCAGTACCAGGGGCTCCTACGAGCAGTACTTC | CASSTRGSYEQYF
TRBD2 | TRBJ2-3 | TRBV5-1 | many | TGCGCCAGCAGCTCCGGAGCGGGGGATAGCACAGATACGCAGTATTTT | CASSSGAGDSTDTQYF
NA | TRBJ1-1 | TRBV5-1 | many | TGCGCCAGCAGCTGGGTCGGTTTGAACACTGAAGCTTTCTTT | CASSWVGLNTEAFF
NA | TRBJ2-3 | TRBV20-1 | many | TGCAGTGCTAGAGATCAGGGACAACGGTTAAATACGCAGTATTTT | CSARDQGQRLNTQYF
TRBD1 | TRBJ2-3 | TRBV5-1 | few | TGCGCCAGCAGCCTGAGCCTCCGGGACAGCACTAAGTCTCACACAGATACGCAGTATTTT | CASSLSLRDSTKSHTDTQYF
NA | TRBJ2-7 | TRBV28 | NA | TGTGCCAGCAGTGCGGGTTCCCGAGGACTCTACGAGCAGTACTTC | CASSAGSRGLYEQYF
NA | TRBJ2-5 | TRBV7-2 | NA | TGTGCCAGCAGCTTACGGGATCGCCAAGAGACCCAGCACTTC | CASSLRDRQETQHF
NA | TRBJ1-1 | TRBV5-1 | many | TGCGCCAGCAGCCTGCAAAACGAGGGTTGGACTGAAGCTTTCTTT | CASSLQNEGWTEAFF
NA | TRBJ2-7 | TRBV5-1 | many | TGCGCCAGCAGCTTGGCCAGCGGAGTACTTGTGTACGAGCAGTACTTC | CASSLASGVLVYEQYF
NA | TRBJ2-3 | TRBV5-6 | NA | TGTGCCAGCAGCTTGATTGACTCTACAGGAACGCAGTATTTT | CASSLIDSTGTQYF
TRBD1 | TRBJ1-1 | TRBV5-1 | many | TGCGCCAGCAGCTCCGGGGGACAGGGATACACTGAAGCTTTCTTT | CASSSGGQGYTEAFF
TRBD1 | TRBJ1-6 | TRBV5-1 | many | TGCGCCAGCAGCTTGACCGGACAGGGGGCGCGGACTTCACCCCTCCACTTT | CASSLTGQGARTSPLHF
NA | TRBJ1-5 | TRBV20-1 | many | TGCAGTGCTAGAGATCTGGACAGAGATCAGCCCCAGCATTTT | CSARDLDRDQPQHF
NA | TRBJ2-4 | TRBV12-3/TRBV12-4 | many | TGTGCCAGCAGTTTGTATGGGGGCCAAAACATTCAGTACTTC | CASSLYGGQNIQYF
NA | TRBJ1-2 | TRBV28 | many | TGTGCCAGCAGTAGGGGATATGGCTACACCTTC | CASSRGYGYTF
TRBD2 | TRBJ2-1 | TRBV12-3/TRBV12-4 | many | TGTGCCAGCTCCTGGGGGGGGAATGAGCAGTTCTTC | CASSWGGNEQFF
NA | TRBJ2-7 | TRBV5-1 | many | TGCGCCAGCAGTTCCGCCGGGACTGGGAGCTCCTACGAGCAGTACTTC | CASSSAGTGSSYEQYF
TRBD2 | TRBJ2-5 | TRBV28 | few | TGTGCCAGCAGTACCCGACTAGCGGGGTACCAAGAGACCCAGTACTTC | CASSTRLAGYQETQYF
NA | TRBJ2-2 | TRBV5-1 | many | TGCGCCAGCAGCCCCATGACCAACACCGGGGAGCTGTTTTTT | CASSPMTNTGELFF
NA | TRBJ2-1 | TRBV6-5 | NA | TGTGCCAGCGGCGGGGACCCAAGCCTCAATGAGCAGTTCTTC | CASGGDPSLNEQFF
NA | TRBJ2-3 | TRBV4-1 | many | TGCGCCAGCAGCCAAGAAGGGACTTCCACAGATACGCAGTATTTT | CASSQEGTSTDTQYF
NA | TRBJ2-7 | TRBV14 | many | TGTGCCAGCAGCCCCGACTTAGCTTACGAGCAGTACTTC | CASSPDLAYEQYF
NA | TRBJ2-7 | TRBV29-1 | many | TGCAGCGTTGAAGATCTCAGGGAGCAGTACTTC | CSVEDLREQYF
NA | TRBJ2-7 | TRBV28 | many | TGTGCCAGCAGTTTATCTGCGGTAGGGGCTTACGAGCAGTACTTC | CASSLSAVGAYEQYF
TRBD1 | TRBJ1-2 | TRBV4-2 | many | TGTGCCAGCAGCCAAGATTCACGGAGGACAGGGGCCTATGGCTACACCTTC | CASSQDSRRTGAYGYTF
NA | TRBJ2-3 | TRBV29-1 | NA | TGCAGCGTTGATAGGGCAGGTCGCACAGATACGCAGTATTTT | CSVDRAGRTDTQYF
TRBD2 | TRBJ2-2 | TRBV20-1 | many | TGCAGTGCTAGGAGGCGGGGGGGCACCGGGGAGCTGTTTTTT | CSARRRGGTGELFF
NA | TRBJ2-3 | TRBV10-3 | many | TGTGCCATCAGTGCGGCAGGGGGCACAGATACGCAGTATTTT | CAISAAGGTDTQYF
NA | TRBJ2-7 | TRBV5-1 | many | TGCGCCAGCAGCTTGGCCATACCGGGATCCTACGAGCAGTACTTC | CASSLAIPGSYEQYF
NA | TRBJ2-3 | TRBV27 | many | TGTGCCAGCGGGCTGGATACGCAGTATTTT | CASGLDTQYF
TRBD2 | TRBJ2-7 | TRBV5-1 | many | TGCGCCAGCAGGGCTAGCGGGACCTACGAGCAGTACTTC | CASRASGTYEQYF
TRBD1 | TRBJ2-1 | TRBV25-1 | many | TGTGCCAGCGGAGGACAGGGGGGTGCCGATGAGCAGTTCTTC | CASGGQGGADEQFF
TRBD1 | TRBJ1-2 | TRBV12-3/TRBV12-4 | few | TGTGCCAGCAGTTTTGGGACAGGGCATGGCTACACCTTC | CASSFGTGHGYTF
TRBD2 | TRBJ2-1 | TRBV5-1 | NA | TGCGCCAGCAGCTGGGGACTAGCGGGGGAATACAATGAGCAGTTCTTC | CASSWGLAGEYNEQFF
NA | TRBJ2-7 | TRBV20-1 | NA | TGCAGTGCGTGGGACACCCAAACCTACGAGCAGTACTTC | CSAWDTQTYEQYF